This T cell receptor beta chain was identified during a study of T cells in Graves' hyperthyroidism and ophthalmopathy. Ophthalmopathy cases met thresholds of Clinical Activity Score at least 3, NOSPECS grade at least 4 and duration under 3 months. In its sample, this clonotype was seen many times. Its target is not known. Study observations and caveats: In simple terms, a model built on 13 V-J features told ophthalmopathy apart from stable hyperthyroidism.

The investigators amplified TCR beta CDR3 regions from RNA transcripts. The HTBI primer set was used in a first-round RT-PCR of the TCR CDR3. One entry per CDR3 protein results from TCRdb running MiXCR on the multiplex PCR reads. The table shows about 600,000 distinct CDR3 sequences, with 12% to 15% occurring only once. Input material: blood. This clonotype was sampled from a woman aged 18-30 years with Graves' ophthalmopathy.

CDR3 nucleotide sequence: TGTGCCAGCAGCTTGGGCGGACAGGGGAAGACCCAGTACTTC. Translated: CASSLGGQGKTQYF. The J gene is TRBJ2-5, the V gene TRBV5-8, with TRBD1 identical over 9 bases. Germline V gene sequence: CDR1 SGHTS, CDR2 YDEGEE. The CDR3 has 14 amino acids. With V trimmed by 0 bases and J by 6 bases, 3 bases remained unmatched.